The 3 T cell receptor beta chains listed next were all sequenced from one sample in a study of PD-L1 blockade in urothelial cancer. The repertoire was sequenced with immunoSEQ multiplex PCR; TCRdb's copy has only in-frame clones and lacks some. Of some 40,000 clones listed, just under 85% were seen once; the top ten hold 13% to 15%. Time point denoted: pretreatment peripheral blood. Sequences were derived from PBMCs, sampled around atezolizumab (anti-PD-L1) treatment. The origin of the receptors is a man older than 75 with urothelial cancer.

This clone was picked up one time. The V gene is TRBV11-3, the J gene TRBJ1-4; D is undetermined. CDR3 length: 15 amino acids. Germline V CDR1 and CDR2: SGHNT, YENEEA. Deletions cut 3 bases from V and 7 bases from J, with 15 bases between. CDR3 nucleotides: TGTGCCAGCAGCTTGGAGGTCAACCGCCGTGAAAAACTGTTTTTT. Protein sequence: CASSLEVNRREKLFF.

J is TRBJ2-2 and V is TRBV5-4; 8 positions match TRBD2. The V gene's germline CDR1 is SGHNT and CDR2 YYREEE (reference sequence). V lost 4 bases, J lost 4 bases, and 12 bases stayed unmatched. The CDR3 totals 17 residues. The CDR3 reads CASSPGRGAGLTGELFF. The CDR3 DNA reads TGTGCCAGCAGCCCCGGGCGGGGGGCAGGGCTCACCGGGGAGCTGTTTTTT.

The rearrangement links TRBV30 to TRBJ2-1; 10 positions match TRBD2. With V trimmed by 0 bases and J by 4 bases, 0 bases remained unmatched. CDR1 and CDR2 (germline): GTSNPN, SVGIG (reference sequence). The CDR3 loop spans 14 amino acids. The chain's CDR3 is CAWSVLAGYNEQFF. In DNA, the CDR3 is TGTGCCTGGAGTGTACTAGCGGGGTACAATGAGCAGTTCTTC.